These T cell receptor beta chains were read from a single sample in a study of T cell clones after liver transplantation. The table came from immunoSEQ multiplex PCR; TCRdb's copy has only in-frame clones and leaves some out. The sample has tens of thousands of clones, 71% seen once. Sequenced material: CD4+ T cells from blood, taken before liver transplant. The receptors originated from a human donor who received a liver transplant. Both conserved end residues are part of each CDR3. The D gene is left open where the match is weak. The size of a clone is reported for some rows only, either as once, few or many, or as a class for expanded clones.

>TRBV23-1|TRBD1|TRBJ1-2|NA
CASSHGDRANYGYTF
TGCGCCAGCAGTCACGGGGACAGGGCCAACTATGGCTACACCTTC
>TRBV19|NA|TRBJ1-6|NA
CASSIGNSRNSPLHF
TGTGCCAGTAGTATAGGCAACAGTCGAAATTCACCCCTCCACTTT
>TRBV4-1|NA|TRBJ2-3|NA
CASSQTGQLIGNTDTQYF
TGCGCCAGCAGCCAGACTGGACAGCTGATTGGGAACACAGATACGCAGTATTTT
>TRBV9|NA|TRBJ2-7|NA
CASSVDFGRNYEQYF
TGTGCCAGCAGCGTAGACTTTGGGAGAAACTACGAGCAGTACTTC
>TRBV18|NA|TRBJ2-7|NA
CASSPAVRSSYEQYF
TGTGCCAGCTCACCCGCAGTACGGAGCTCCTACGAGCAGTACTTC
>TRBV28|NA|TRBJ1-1|NA
CASSPSTEQAFF
TGTGCCAGCAGTCCTTCGACAGAACAAGCTTTCTTT
>TRBV2|NA|TRBJ1-5|NA
CASGSTGFLNQPQHF
TGTGCCAGCGGGTCAACAGGGTTCCTCAATCAGCCCCAGCATTTT
>TRBV19|TRBD1|TRBJ1-2|few
CASSTQGQPYGYTF
TGTGCCAGTAGTACCCAGGGACAGCCCTATGGCTACACCTTC
>TRBV7-8|NA|TRBJ2-1|NA
CASSLKTNPVYNEQFF
TGTGCCAGCAGCCTAAAGACTAACCCCGTGTACAATGAGCAGTTCTTC
>TRBV9|NA|TRBJ2-3|NA
CASSVAVRVGDTQYF
TGTGCCAGCAGCGTAGCAGTCAGGGTGGGGGATACGCAGTATTTT
>TRBV4-2|NA|TRBJ1-2|NA
CASSPSQGINYGYTF
TGTGCCAGCAGCCCATCACAGGGTATCAACTATGGCTACACCTTC
>TRBV5-1|TRBD1|TRBJ2-6|NA
CASSSVRTGVSSGANVLTF
TGCGCCAGCAGCTCAGTCCGGACAGGGGTAAGCTCTGGGGCCAACGTCCTGACTTTC
>TRBV6-1|NA|TRBJ2-5|NA
CASSEALRETQYF
TGTGCCAGCAGTGAAGCGCTACGAGAGACCCAGTACTTC
>TRBV7-3|TRBD1|TRBJ1-1|NA
CASSLVPQGAEAFF
TGTGCCAGCAGCTTAGTCCCTCAGGGGGCTGAAGCTTTCTTT
>TRBV30|NA|TRBJ1-1|NA
CAWRQVDTEAFF
TGTGCCTGGCGACAGGTGGACACTGAAGCTTTCTTT
>TRBV10-3|NA|TRBJ1-3|NA
CAIRAGNAGNTIYF
TGTGCCATCAGGGCAGGGAACGCTGGAAACACCATATATTTT
>TRBV18|NA|TRBJ2-7|NA
CASSPLRGVGHYEQYF
TGTGCCAGCTCACCACTAAGGGGCGTAGGCCATTACGAGCAGTACTTC
>TRBV7-8|NA|TRBJ1-1|NA
CASSSKRAQNTEAFF
TGTGCCAGCAGCTCCAAGAGGGCTCAGAACACTGAAGCTTTCTTT
>TRBV25-1|TRBD1|TRBJ2-7|NA
CASSPTDRGVAYEQYF
TGTGCCAGCAGTCCGACGGACAGGGGAGTAGCCTACGAGCAGTACTTC
>TRBV15|NA|TRBJ1-3|many
CATSRDRNTIYF
TGTGCCACCAGCAGAGATAGAAACACCATATATTTT
>TRBV28|NA|TRBJ2-7|NA
CASSLQGYEQYF
TGTGCCAGCAGTCTCCAGGGCTACGAGCAGTACTTC
>TRBV11-2|NA|TRBJ1-2|NA
CASSLGGSNYGYTF
TGTGCCAGCAGCTTAGGAGGGAGTAACTATGGCTACACCTTC
>TRBV6-4|TRBD1|TRBJ1-2|few
CAISRDRGNYGYTF
TGTGCCATCTCACGGGACAGGGGCAACTATGGCTACACCTTC
>TRBV5-1|NA|TRBJ1-3|NA
CASSFGGTPGNTIYF
TGCGCCAGCAGCTTTGGGGGGACCCCTGGAAACACCATATATTTT
>TRBV28|NA|TRBJ1-4|NA
CASLTGSGEKLFF
TGTGCCAGCCTTACAGGGTCGGGGGAAAAACTGTTTTTT
>TRBV6-1|NA|TRBJ2-7|many
CASSDNSESSYEQYF
TGTGCCAGCAGTGATAATTCCGAGAGCTCCTACGAGCAGTACTTC
>TRBV9|TRBD1|TRBJ1-4|NA
CASSAGQGFFSTNEKLFF
TGTGCCAGCAGCGCTGGACAGGGTTTCTTTTCAACTAATGAAAAACTGTTTTTT
>TRBV7-9|NA|TRBJ2-1|NA
CASSLPRGEQFF
TGTGCCAGCAGCCTACCAAGGGGTGAGCAGTTCTTC
>TRBV7-9|TRBD1|TRBJ1-2|NA
CATPTTGGHYGYTF
TGTGCCACCCCTACGACAGGGGGCCACTATGGCTACACCTTC
>TRBV28|TRBD1|TRBJ2-4|NA
CASMGEFSGGIQYF
TGTGCCAGCATGGGGGAGTTCTCAGGGGGCATTCAGTACTTC
>TRBV30|TRBD1|TRBJ2-3|few
CAGTDSTDTQYF
TGTGCGGGGACAGACAGCACAGATACGCAGTATTTT
>TRBV20-1|NA|TRBJ2-3|NA
CSADRGDTQYF
TGCAGTGCCGATAGAGGGGATACGCAGTATTTT
>TRBV11-2|NA|TRBJ1-2|few
CASSFGANYGYTF
TGTGCCAGCAGCTTTGGAGCTAACTATGGCTACACCTTC
>TRBV19|NA|TRBJ2-3|NA
CASSPWTEGTDTQYF
TGTGCCAGTAGTCCTTGGACAGAGGGGACAGATACGCAGTATTTT
>TRBV2|TRBD2|TRBJ2-7|NA
CASRNRELAVGGEQYF
TGTGCCAGCAGGAACAGGGAACTAGCGGTGGGGGGCGAGCAGTACTTC
>TRBV5-6|NA|TRBJ1-4|few
CASSLSVTQSQREKLFF
TGTGCCAGCAGCTTGAGTGTAACACAGTCCCAACGGGAAAAACTGTTTTTT
>TRBV11-2|NA|TRBJ2-3|NA
CASSLDSTTPDTQYF
TGTGCCAGCAGCTTAGATAGCACCACCCCGGATACGCAGTATTTT
>TRBV2|NA|TRBJ1-1|few
CASTPIGGRTEAFF
TGTGCCAGCACCCCTATCGGGGGGCGCACTGAAGCTTTCTTT
>TRBV5-6|NA|TRBJ2-5|NA
CASSLDLQVGEETQYF
TGTGCCAGCAGCTTGGATTTACAGGTTGGGGAAGAGACCCAGTACTTC
>TRBV2|TRBD1|TRBJ1-1|NA
CASSGYRGGTEAFF
TGTGCCAGCAGTGGCTACAGGGGTGGCACTGAAGCTTTCTTT
>TRBV5-4|TRBD1|TRBJ1-2|NA
CASSSEIGQGLYTF
TGTGCCAGCAGCTCCGAGATCGGACAGGGCCTATACACCTTC
>TRBV18|TRBD1|TRBJ1-1|once
CASLEGTGAEAFF
TGTGCCAGCTTAGAAGGGACAGGGGCTGAAGCTTTCTTT
>TRBV2|NA|TRBJ1-2|NA
CASSVLSGGYGYTF
TGTGCCAGCAGTGTCCTTAGTGGAGGATATGGCTACACCTTC
>TRBV29-1|NA|TRBJ1-6|NA
CSVEDEVRNSPLHF
TGCAGCGTTGAAGATGAGGTCAGAAATTCACCCCTCCACTTT
>TRBV19|NA|TRBJ1-2|NA
CASSPYYRVLDGYTF
TGTGCCAGTAGTCCCTACTACAGGGTTTTGGATGGCTACACCTTC
>TRBV4-1|NA|TRBJ2-2|few
CASSQGSRVAGELFF
TGCGCCAGCAGCCAAGGAAGCAGGGTGGCCGGGGAGCTGTTTTTT
>TRBV7-2|TRBD1|TRBJ2-7|many
CASSPIQGAFYEQYF
TGTGCCAGCAGTCCTATACAGGGGGCTTTCTACGAGCAGTACTTC
>TRBV19|NA|TRBJ1-1|NA
CASSIRDGGMNTEAFF
TGTGCCAGTAGTATTCGGGACGGGGGGATGAACACTGAAGCTTTCTTT
>TRBV28|TRBD1|TRBJ1-2|NA
CASSSWTGFYGYTF
TGTGCCAGCAGTTCGTGGACAGGCTTCTATGGCTACACCTTC
>TRBV28|NA|TRBJ1-2|NA
CASSLGGAQIDTF
TGTGCCAGCAGTTTGGGAGGGGCCCAGATAGACACCTTC
>TRBV12-5|NA|TRBJ2-5|NA
CASAPWQSQETQYF
TGTGCTAGTGCCCCCTGGCAGTCGCAAGAGACCCAGTACTTC
>TRBV18|NA|TRBJ2-1|NA
CASSPSRTNEQFF
TGTGCCAGCTCACCATCGCGAACCAATGAGCAGTTCTTC
>TRBV19|NA|TRBJ1-4|NA
CASSIRGDGEKLFF
TGTGCCAGTAGTATTCGGGGTGACGGGGAAAAACTGTTTTTT
>TRBV2|NA|TRBJ2-7|few
CASSESTNSYEQYF
TGTGCCAGCAGTGAATCCACAAACTCCTACGAGCAGTACTTC
>TRBV18|TRBD1|TRBJ2-7|NA
CASHPTGTEVWYEQYF
TGTGCCAGCCATCCAACCGGGACAGAGGTCTGGTACGAGCAGTACTTC
>TRBV29-1|TRBD2|TRBJ2-5|NA
CSAGTIQETQYF
TGCAGCGCCGGGACTATCCAAGAGACCCAGTACTTC
>TRBV4-2|TRBD2|TRBJ2-5|NA
CASSPGTSGDRETQYF
TGTGCCAGCAGCCCCGGGACTAGCGGGGACAGAGAGACCCAGTACTTC
>TRBV4-2|NA|TRBJ1-2|NA
CASSQDSGEDYGYTF
TGTGCCAGCAGCCAAGATTCTGGGGAGGACTATGGCTACACCTTC
>TRBV2|NA|TRBJ2-5|NA
CASILGRGGETQYF
TGTGCCAGCATCCTGGGGCGGGGCGGGGAGACCCAGTACTTC